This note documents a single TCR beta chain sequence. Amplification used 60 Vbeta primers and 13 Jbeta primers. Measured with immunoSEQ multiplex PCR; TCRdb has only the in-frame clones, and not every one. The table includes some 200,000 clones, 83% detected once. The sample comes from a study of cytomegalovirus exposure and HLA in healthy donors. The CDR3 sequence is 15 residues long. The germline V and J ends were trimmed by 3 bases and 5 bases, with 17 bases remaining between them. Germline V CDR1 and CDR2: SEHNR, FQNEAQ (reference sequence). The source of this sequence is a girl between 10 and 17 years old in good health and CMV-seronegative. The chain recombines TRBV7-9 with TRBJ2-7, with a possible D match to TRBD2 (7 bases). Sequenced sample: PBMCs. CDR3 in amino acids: CASSLDFGRGNEQYF. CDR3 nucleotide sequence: TGTGCCAGCAGCTTGGATTTTGGGAGGGGGAACGAGCAGTACTTC. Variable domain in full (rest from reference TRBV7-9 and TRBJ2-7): DTGVSQNPRHKITKRGQNVTFRCDPISEHNRLYWYRQTLGQGPEFLTYFQNEAQLEKSRLLSDRFSAERPKGSFSTLEIQRTEQGDSAMYLCASSLDFGRGNEQYFGPGTRLTVT.